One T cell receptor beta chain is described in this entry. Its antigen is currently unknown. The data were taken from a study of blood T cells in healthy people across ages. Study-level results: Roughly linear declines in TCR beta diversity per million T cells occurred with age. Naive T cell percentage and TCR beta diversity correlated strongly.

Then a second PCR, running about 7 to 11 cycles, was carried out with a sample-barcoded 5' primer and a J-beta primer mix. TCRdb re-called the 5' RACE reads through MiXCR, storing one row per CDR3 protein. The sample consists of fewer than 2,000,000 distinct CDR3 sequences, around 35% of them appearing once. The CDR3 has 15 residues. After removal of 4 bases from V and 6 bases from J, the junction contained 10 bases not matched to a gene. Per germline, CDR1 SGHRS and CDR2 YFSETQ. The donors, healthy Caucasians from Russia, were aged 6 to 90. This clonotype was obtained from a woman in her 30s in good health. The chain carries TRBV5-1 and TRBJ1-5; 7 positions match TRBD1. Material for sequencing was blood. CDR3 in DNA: TGCGCCAGCAGCCTCCTAGGGGCAGGGGGTCAGCCCCAGCATTTT. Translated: CASSLLGAGGQPQHF.